The 25 T cell receptor beta chains in this list originate from one sample, sequenced in a study of early T cells in non-severe SARS-CoV-2 infection. MiXCR was run by TCRdb on the 5' RACE reads, yielding one entry per CDR3 protein. The table records around 76,000 distinct CDR3 sequences, 10% to 15% of them present only once. Sequenced input: whole blood. These receptors originate from an adult who was a healthcare worker with PCR-confirmed SARS-CoV-2 infection or an uninfected control (not recorded which).

V is TRBV29-1 and J is TRBJ1-1; D unclear. The CDR3 has 12 amino acids. Germline V gives CDR1 SQVTM, CDR2 ANQGSEA. V was pared by 5 bases and J by 4 bases, with 11 bases between. This chain's CDR3 is CSVRTGRTEAFF. CDR3 in DNA: TGCAGCGTTCGCACTGGGCGCACTGAAGCTTTCTTT.

This clonotype has at least ten counts. The gene calls are TRBV29-1 and TRBJ2-1; 13 bases align to TRBD2. V lost 1 base to trimming and J lost 8 bases; unmatched junction nucleotides: 5. CDR1 is SQVTM, CDR2 ANQGSEA, per germline. The CDR3 runs to 15 residues. The CDR3 DNA follows: TGCAGCGTTGAAGCGGGACTAGCGGGGCGGGATGAGCAGTTCTTC. It specifies CSVEAGLAGRDEQFF.

This clonotype was recorded a few times. The rearrangement uses TRBV29-1 and TRBJ1-4, with D possibly being TRBD1 (6 bases). The germline CDR1 and CDR2 sequences are SQVTM and ANQGSEA. Deletions cut 6 bases from V and 8 bases from J, with 13 bases between. The CDR3 sequence is 12 residues long. CDR3 sequence (DNA): TGCAGCGTAATCAAGGGGGGCGAAAAACTGTTTTTT. It encodes CSVIKGGEKLFF.

The CDR3 spells CASSEEAGGKKTQYF. CDR3 in DNA: TGTGCCAGCAGTGAAGAAGCGGGAGGAAAAAAGACCCAGTACTTC. The chain is built from TRBV2 and TRBJ2-5; TRBD2 matches at 9 bases. CDR1 is SNHLY, CDR2 FYNNEI, per germline. The V gene end was trimmed by 1 base and the J gene end by 6 bases; junction bases not matched to a gene: 6. The CDR3 covers 15 residues.

V usage is TRBV9 and J usage is TRBJ1-5, with unresolved D. CDR3 length equals 18 residues. Trimming removed 0 bases at V and 5 bases at J, with 21 bases between. Germline V gene data show CDR1 as SGDLS and CDR2 as YYNGEE. The CDR3 coding sequence is TGTGCCAGCAGCGTAGAGACGGGAGGGTTGGAGAGGCATCAGCCCCAGCATTTT. It is translated as CASSVETGGLERHQPQHF.

This clonotype was seen ten or more times. The chain links TRBV20-1 to TRBJ1-1, with D perhaps TRBD1 (6 bases). Trimming stripped 5 bases from V and 2 bases from J, with 18 bases between. The CDR3 sequence is 15 residues long. The germline V gene has CDR1 DFQATT and CDR2 SNEGSKA (reference sequence). This CDR3 is CSAPKAGTHNTEAFF. The DNA of the CDR3 is TGCAGTGCTCCGAAAGCCGGGACACACAACACTGAAGCTTTCTTT.

This clonotype came up many times. The chain is built from TRBV3-1 and TRBJ2-7; D is unclear. V was clipped by 0 bases and J by 6 bases, with 9 bases between them. CDR1 is LGHDT, CDR2 YNNKEL, per germline (reference sequence). The CDR3 spans 13 residues. CDR3 residues: CASSQDRRREQYF. The CDR3 DNA follows: TGTGCCAGCAGCCAAGATAGGCGCCGCGAGCAGTACTTC.

In the case of this clonotype: This could be a read error, since a much larger clone is one nucleotide away. This chain joins TRBV4-1 and TRBJ1-4; tentative D call: TRBD1 (5 bases). Trimming took off 1 base at V and 7 bases at J, with 16 bases between the two ends. This CDR3 is 16 amino acids long. Germline lookup yields CDR1 MGHRA and CDR2 YSYEKL. The CDR3 DNA reads as TGCGCCAGCAGCCAAGCCCTGGGACTGGGAAGTGAAAAACTGTTTTTT. Protein: CASSQALGLGSEKLFF.

This clonotype was counted a few times. DNA of the CDR3: TGCGCCAGCAGCTCCGGAGACGAGCAGTACTTC. It is translated as CASSSGDEQYF. The V call is TRBV5-1, the J call TRBJ2-7; no reliable D call. The germline gives CDR1 SGHRS, CDR2 YFSETQ. The CDR3 contains 11 residues. The ends were cut back, 3 bases at V and 5 bases at J, with 6 bases in the middle.

This clonotype was seen repeatedly, ten times or more. The chain combines TRBV20-1 with TRBJ2-4; D is perhaps TRBD2 (5 bases). The germline gives CDR1 DFQATT, CDR2 SNEGSKA (reference sequence). V lost 0 bases and J lost 0, with 12 bases in between. This CDR3 spans 16 amino acids. CDR3 sequence reads: CSARDWRALAKNIQYF. The CDR3 DNA sequence: TGCAGTGCTAGAGATTGGCGGGCCCTAGCCAAAAACATTCAGTACTTC.

This clonotype occurred many times. The CDR3 region has the DNA TGTGCCAGCAGCTTTGGGGGTCTAAGGGAAGCTTTCTTT. It is translated as CASSFGGLREAFF. The J gene is TRBJ1-1, the V gene TRBV7-9; a weak D match, TRBD1 (5 bases). The CDR3 length is 13 residues. The V and J ends lost 3 bases and 8 bases respectively, with 13 bases between them. Germline V lookup: CDR1 SEHNR, CDR2 FQNEAQ (reference sequence).

This chain uses TRBV2 with TRBJ2-1, with 10 bases identical to TRBD1. V gave up 0 bases and J gave up 4 bases; unmatched junction bases: 0. There are 15 residues in the CDR3. CDR1 is SNHLY and CDR2 is FYNNEI in the germline V gene. The CDR3 bases are TGTGCCAGCAGTGAAGCGGGACAGGGGTACAATGAGCAGTTCTTC. It specifies CASSEAGQGYNEQFF.

This clonotype was detected many times. The J gene is TRBJ1-2, the V gene TRBV30; 9 positions match TRBD1. CDR3 length: 13 residues. Losses at the gene ends were 4 bases for V and 5 bases for J; bases not matched to a gene: 5. CDR1 GTSNPN and CDR2 SVGIG come from the germline V gene (reference sequence). The CDR3 protein is CAWTRTGDYGYTF. In nucleotides, the CDR3 is TGTGCCTGGACCCGGACAGGGGATTATGGCTACACCTTC.

The V call is TRBV15, the J call TRBJ2-3; TRBD1 agrees at 8 bases. The junction had 9 bases not matched to a gene; V was cut back by 8 bases and J by 2 bases. From germline, CDR1 is LNHNV and CDR2 YYDKDF (reference sequence). The CDR3 totals 15 residues. CDR3 sequence (DNA): TGTGCCACCGGAAATAACAGGGGGGTCACAGATACGCAGTATTTT. This encodes CATGNNRGVTDTQYF.

This clonotype has at least ten counts. The chain has TRBV5-4 and TRBJ2-3, with 9 bases matching TRBD2. The CDR3 sequence is 16 residues long. Germline V CDR1 and CDR2: SGHNT, YYREEE (reference sequence). V shed 1 base and J 0 bases; nucleotides not matched to a gene: 3. CDR3 protein: CASSLPTSGSTDTQYF. The CDR3 DNA reads as TGTGCCAGCAGCTTGCCCACTAGCGGGAGCACAGATACGCAGTATTTT.

This clonotype was detected many times. The V call is TRBV5-1, the J call TRBJ2-1, with 9 bases matching TRBD2. The CDR3 has 16 amino acids. Germline V gene data show CDR1 as SGHRS and CDR2 as YFSETQ. J gave up 0 bases and V 4 bases, and 5 bases lay outside the gene matches. The CDR3 DNA reads as TGCGCCAGCAGCGGGAATAGCGGGAGCTCCTACAATGAGCAGTTCTTC. This codes for CASSGNSGSSYNEQFF. The whole variable domain, remainder taken from reference TRBV5-1 and TRBJ2-1, is KAGVTQTPRYLIKTRGQQVTLSCSPISGHRSVSWYQQTPGQGLQFLFEYFSETQRNKGNFPGRFSGRQFSNSRSEMNVSTLELGDSALYLCASSGNSGSSYNEQFFGPGTRLTVL.

This clonotype occurred many times. The V and J genes are TRBV5-8 and TRBJ1-4; D unclear. The CDR3 runs to 15 residues. V shed 4 bases and J shed 4 bases, with 14 bases lying between them. The germline CDR1 and CDR2 sequences are SGHTS and YDEGEE. As DNA, the CDR3 is TGTGCCAGCAGCAAGAGGACCGCTGATAATGAAAAACTGTTTTTT. It specifies CASSKRTADNEKLFF.

The J gene is TRBJ2-3, the V gene TRBV9, with 12 nucleotides matching TRBD2. This CDR3 contains 15 residues. After removal of 3 bases from V and 6 bases from J, the junction contained 5 bases not matched to a gene. Looked up from germline, CDR1 is SGDLS and CDR2 is YYNGEE. CDR3 in amino acids: CASSASGRARDTQYF. CDR3 nucleotide sequence: TGTGCCAGCAGCGCTAGCGGGAGGGCCAGGGATACGCAGTATTTT.

This clonotype was picked up many times. This chain joins TRBV5-1 and TRBJ2-1; D gene unclear. The V gene lost 0 bases and the J gene lost 4 bases, with 14 bases spanning the gap. This CDR3 contains 16 residues. CDR1 is SGHRS and CDR2 is YFSETQ in the germline V gene. The CDR3 sequence is CASSLDGRALYNEQFF. CDR3 DNA: TGCGCCAGCAGCTTGGACGGCCGAGCCCTATACAATGAGCAGTTCTTC. Full variable domain (outside the CDR3, taken from reference TRBV5-1 and TRBJ2-1): KAGVTQTPRYLIKTRGQQVTLSCSPISGHRSVSWYQQTPGQGLQFLFEYFSETQRNKGNFPGRFSGRQFSNSRSEMNVSTLELGDSALYLCASSLDGRALYNEQFFGPGTRLTVL.

CDR3 loop: CSVESGGEGYEQYF. For the CDR3, the DNA is TGCAGCGTTGAATCGGGGGGAGAAGGATACGAGCAGTACTTC. The gene calls are TRBV29-1 and TRBJ2-7, with 7 nucleotides matching TRBD2. Germline loops: CDR1 SQVTM, CDR2 ANQGSEA. V was pared by 2 bases and J by 4 bases, with 8 bases of the junction left unmatched. The CDR3 loop spans 14 amino acids.

In its sample, this clonotype was seen a few times. The gene calls are TRBV11-2 and TRBJ2-5, with 7 bases lining up with TRBD1. This CDR3 is built from 19 residues. With 5 bases clipped from V and 0 bases from J, the junction kept 18 bases outside the gene matches. Germline V lookup: CDR1 SGHAT, CDR2 FQNNGV. The CDR3 here is CASSRTGTASGPYQETQYF. CDR3 nucleotide sequence: TGTGCCAGCAGCCGAACCGGGACAGCTTCGGGCCCTTACCAAGAGACCCAGTACTTC. The variable domain in full, completed from reference TRBV11-2 and TRBJ2-5, reads EAGVAQSPRYKIIEKRQSVAFWCNPISGHATLYWYQQILGQGPKLLIQFQNNGVVDDSQLPKDRFSAERLKGVDSTLKIQPAKLEDSAVYLCASSRTGTASGPYQETQYFGPGTRLLVL.

This clonotype was counted many times. The chain recombines TRBV24-1 with TRBJ2-1; 9 bases agree with TRBD2. The V and J ends lost 4 bases and 8 bases, in that order; junction bases with no gene match: 14. Germline V CDR1 and CDR2: KGHDR, SFDVKD. This CDR3 contains 17 residues. The CDR3 here is CATSDPGFSGSKDEQFF. The CDR3, as DNA: TGTGCCACCAGTGACCCCGGCTTTAGCGGGAGTAAGGATGAGCAGTTCTTC.

In its sample, this clonotype was seen a few times. The chain recombines TRBV18 with TRBJ2-5, with D hard to call. Germline CDR1 is KGHSH and CDR2 is LQKENI. V dropped 1 base and J dropped 5 bases, with 5 bases sitting between them. The CDR3 has 12 residues. DNA for the CDR3: TGTGCCAGCTCACCACGGGTCGAGACCCAGTACTTC. This sequence encodes CASSPRVETQYF. Looking up the rest from reference TRBV18 and TRBJ2-5 gives the full variable domain: NAGVMQNPRHLVRRRGQEARLRCSPMKGHSHVYWYRQLPEEGLKFMVYLQKENIIDESGMPKERFSAEFPKEGPSILRIQQVVRGDSAAYFCASSPRVETQYFGPGTRLLVL.

CDR3 in amino acids: CSSDTDTQYF. CDR3 coding DNA: TGCAGCTCTGACACAGATACGCAGTATTTT. This chain joins TRBV29-1 and TRBJ2-3; D not resolved. Trimming shortened V by 8 bases and J by 2 bases, and 5 bases separated the two germline ends. The CDR3 loop spans 10 amino acids. In germline, CDR1 is SQVTM, CDR2 ANQGSEA.

In DNA, the CDR3 is TGTGCCAGCTCATCACGAGGCCATGAGGCAGATACGCAGTATTTT. Encoded protein: CASSSRGHEADTQYF. The chain employs TRBV18 and TRBJ2-3; no clear D gene. The germline V and J ends were trimmed by 5 bases and 4 bases, with 16 bases remaining between them. The CDR3 totals 15 residues. Germline V gene data show CDR1 as KGHSH and CDR2 as LQKENI.